The 3 T cell receptor beta chains below were found in one sample sequenced in a study of T cell clonotyping in hematopoietic cell transplantation. Only in-frame clones appear in the TCRdb table, and some are missing; sequencing was by immunoSEQ multiplex PCR. The sample gives about 17,000 clones, more than 75% of which show up once; roughly 4.2% is in the top ten. This sample comprised PBMCs, obtained 100 days after allogeneic stem cell transplant. Receptor source: a male patient aged 55 to 69 who had an allogeneic stem cell transplant from a related donor, so the T cells may come from the graft donor. Some clones in this sample may be carry-over from other donors' samples.

The CDR3, as DNA: TGTGCCACCGAGGGGGCGTTTGGGGGCTACACCTTC. It is translated as CATEGAFGGYTF. The V call is TRBV10-3, the J call TRBJ1-2; 7 bases agree with TRBD1. V gave up 10 bases and J gave up 8 bases; unmatched junction bases: 10. Germline V CDR1 and CDR2: ENHRY, SYGVKD. The CDR3 totals 12 residues.

This sequence joins TRBV19 and TRBJ1-5; 11 bases are shared with TRBD1. Germline assignment: CDR1 LNHDA and CDR2 SQIVND (reference sequence). V trimming: 7 bases; J trimming: 6 bases; junction bases outside the gene matches: 8. The CDR3 is 15 residues long. The CDR3 coding sequence is TGTGCCAGTAACCCAGGGACAGGGGGAGGTCAGCCCCAGCATTTT. Translating it yields CASNPGTGGGQPQHF.

V and J are TRBV27 and TRBJ2-2, with 12 bases aligning to TRBD1. The CDR3 is 19 residues long. Germline V gene lookup returns CDR1 MNHEY and CDR2 SMNVEV (reference sequence). The trim removed 2 bases at V and 4 bases at J, leaving 11 bases unmatched. The CDR3 reads CASSLGSGTGGVITGELFF. CDR3 sequence (DNA): TGTGCCAGCAGTTTAGGTTCTGGGACAGGGGGCGTAATCACCGGGGAGCTGTTTTTT.